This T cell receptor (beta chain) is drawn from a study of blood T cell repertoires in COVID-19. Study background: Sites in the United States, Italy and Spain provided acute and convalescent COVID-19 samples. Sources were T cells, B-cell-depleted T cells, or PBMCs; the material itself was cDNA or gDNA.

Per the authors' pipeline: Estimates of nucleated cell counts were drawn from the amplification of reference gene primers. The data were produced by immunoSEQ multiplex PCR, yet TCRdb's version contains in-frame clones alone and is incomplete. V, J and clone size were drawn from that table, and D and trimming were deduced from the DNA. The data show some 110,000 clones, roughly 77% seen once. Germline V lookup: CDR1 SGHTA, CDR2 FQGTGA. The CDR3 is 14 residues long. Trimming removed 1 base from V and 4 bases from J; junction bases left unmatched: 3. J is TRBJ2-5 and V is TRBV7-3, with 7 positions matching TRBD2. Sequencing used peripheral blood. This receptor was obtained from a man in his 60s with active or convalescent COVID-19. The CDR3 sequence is CASSLIGGGETQYF. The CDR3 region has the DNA TGTGCCAGCAGCTTAATCGGCGGGGGAGAGACCCAGTACTTC.